Included here is one T cell receptor (beta chain) sequence, with context. No antigen is known for it. Assay used: immunoSEQ multiplex PCR; TCRdb lists only in-frame clones, some missing. The sample lists about 74,000 clones; roughly nine tenths were seen once. As to time point: blood 4 weeks post-SBRT, at nephrectomy. Treatment: 15 Gy SBRT to primary tumor, nephrectomy 4 weeks later. Nephrectomy followed 15 Gy stereotactic body radiation by 4 weeks. This specimen comes from a study of radiation and T cells in renal cell carcinoma. Overall study results and limits: Top tumor clonotypes rose in blood 2 weeks post-radiation, then contracted.

The CDR3 sequence is 16 residues long. Germline V CDR1 and CDR2: SGHDT, YYEEEE. V lost 2 bases and J lost 0, with 9 bases in between. The sequence was obtained from a woman aged 65 to 85 with renal cell carcinoma. The J gene is TRBJ2-6, the V gene TRBV5-6; no reliable D call. The source was blood, collected from a patient whose treatment included radiotherapy and nephrectomy. CDR3 DNA: TGTGCCAGCAGCTTTACCTCGGTCTCTGGGGCCAACGTCCTGACTTTC. This codes for CASSFTSVSGANVLTF.